This passage covers 17 T cell receptor beta chains from one sample sequenced in a study of OX40 agonist ivuxolimab in advanced cancers. TCRdb keeps only in-frame clones here, not all; method: immunoSEQ multiplex PCR. The sample shows under 60,000 clones, 80% to 90% of them seen only once. The sequencing used CD4+ or CD8+ T cells sorted from blood, collected in a trial of the OX40 agonist ivuxolimab. The receptors shown here come from an adult with an advanced solid tumor such as melanoma, head and neck, liver or kidney cancer.

The CDR3 loop is CASSLGPDRVKQYF. The CDR3 DNA follows: TGTGCCAGCAGCTTAGGGCCCGACCGGGTTAAGCAGTATTTT. The chain employs TRBV7-3 and TRBJ2-3; D gene ambiguous. The CDR3 runs to 14 residues. The V gene lost 2 bases and the J gene lost 11 bases, with 17 bases spanning the gap. Germline V gene sequence: CDR1 SGHTA, CDR2 FQGTGA.

The chain uses TRBV18 and TRBJ2-1, with a possible D match to TRBD2 (5 bases). Germline V lookup: CDR1 KGHSH, CDR2 LQKENI. The CDR3 spans 13 residues. The ends were cut back, 6 bases at V and 4 bases at J, with 10 bases in the middle. The CDR3 nucleotides read TGTGCCAGCTCCCCCGGACTGTACAATGAGCAGTTCTTC. Translated: CASSPGLYNEQFF.

The CDR3 is CASSLWTSGRGADTQYF. The CDR3 nucleotides are TGTGCCAGCAGCCTCTGGACTAGCGGGAGAGGCGCAGATACGCAGTATTTT. The gene calls are TRBV5-4 and TRBJ2-3; the match to TRBD2 covers 13 bases. CDR1 is SGHNT, CDR2 YYREEE, per germline (reference sequence). The CDR3 runs to 17 residues. V gave up 4 bases and J gave up 4 bases; unmatched junction bases: 9.

The chain combines TRBV10-3 with TRBJ2-7, with TRBD1 matching over 10 bases. CDR1 ENHRY and CDR2 SYGVKD come from the germline V gene. The length of the CDR3 is 16 residues. V was pared by 5 bases and J by 0 bases, with 7 bases of the junction left unmatched. The DNA of the CDR3 is TGTGCCATCAGTAGGACAGGGGGGTCCCTCTCCTACGAGCAGTACTTC. Its protein product is CAISRTGGSLSYEQYF.

The chain employs TRBV7-9 and TRBJ2-2; TRBD2 might be the D (6 bases). Trimming took 5 bases from V and 8 from J, leaving 15 bases between them. The CDR3 consists of 14 residues. Germline CDR1 is SEHNR and CDR2 is FQNEAQ (reference sequence). CDR3 nucleotides: TGTGCCAGCAGCCGTTCCGGGACTGGTGGGGAGCTGTTTTTT. It encodes CASSRSGTGGELFF.

This clone was observed once. The chain couples TRBV7-3 to TRBJ2-7; TRBD1 aligns across 9 bases. With 5 bases clipped from V and 3 bases from J, the junction kept 2 bases outside the gene matches. CDR3 length equals 13 residues. Per germline, CDR1 SGHTA and CDR2 FQGTGA. CDR3 DNA sequence: TGTGCCAGCAGCCAGACAGGGGGCTACGAGCAGTACTTC. Protein product: CASSQTGGYEQYF.

This clone was seen only once. The chain is built from TRBV5-6 and TRBJ1-2, with D tentatively TRBD1 (6 bases). The CDR3 consists of 15 residues. Germline V gives CDR1 SGHDT, CDR2 YYEEEE. V was trimmed by 0 bases and J by 3 bases, leaving 12 bases between them. The CDR3 is CASSLVGAKHYGYTF. The CDR3 coding sequence is TGTGCCAGCAGCTTGGTGGGGGCGAAGCACTATGGCTACACCTTC. Looking up the rest from reference TRBV5-6 and TRBJ1-2 gives the full variable domain: DAGVTQSPTHLIKTRGQQVTLRCSPKSGHDTVSWYQQALGQGPQFIFQYYEEEERQRGNFPDRFSGHQFPNYSSELNVNALLLGDSALYLCASSLVGAKHYGYTFGSGTRLTVV.

The V and J genes are TRBV28 and TRBJ1-3; D is unclear. Germline lookup yields CDR1 MDHEN and CDR2 SYDVKM. V lost 7 bases and J 0 bases, leaving 19 bases between the germline ends. The CDR3 totals 17 residues. CDR3 region: CASTPGGETHSGNTIYF. The CDR3 coding sequence is TGTGCCAGCACTCCGGGCGGGGAAACCCACTCTGGAAACACCATATATTTT.

This sequence joins TRBV2 and TRBJ2-7; D ambiguous. The V gene lost 6 bases and the J gene lost 2 bases, with 11 bases spanning the gap. The CDR3 is 13 amino acids. Germline CDR1 reads SNHLY; CDR2 reads FYNNEI. In nucleotides, the CDR3 is TGTGCCAGCAGGGCTGACCGTGCCTACGAGCAGTACTTC. This gives the protein CASRADRAYEQYF.

The rearrangement joins TRBV15 to TRBJ1-2, with D possibly being TRBD1 (6 bases). The germline V gene has CDR1 LNHNV and CDR2 YYDKDF (reference sequence). V shed 3 bases and J shed 5 bases, with 13 bases lying between them. The CDR3 is 14 residues long. This CDR3 is CATSSRTGTYGYTF. The CDR3 nucleotides read TGTGCCACCAGCAGCCGAACAGGGACTTATGGCTACACCTTC.

The rearrangement links TRBV28 to TRBJ1-4, with D maybe TRBD1 (6 bases). V lost 6 bases to trimming and J lost 4 bases, with 15 bases between them. Germline values: CDR1 MDHEN, CDR2 SYDVKM. The length of the CDR3 is 15 residues. The chain's CDR3 is CASRPPTGNNEKLFF. DNA of the CDR3: TGTGCCAGCAGACCCCCGACAGGAAATAATGAAAAACTGTTTTTT. The full variable domain, completed using reference TRBV28 and TRBJ1-4, is DVKVTQSSRYLVKRTGEKVFLECVQDMDHENMFWYRQDPGLGLRLIYFSYDVKMKEKGDIPEGYSVSREKKERFSLILESASTNQTSMYLCASRPPTGNNEKLFFGSGTQLSVL.

The chain uses TRBV30 and TRBJ1-2; TRBD1 is a possible D gene (5 bases). Germline assignment: CDR1 GTSNPN and CDR2 SVGIG (reference sequence). The CDR3 totals 13 residues. V lost 3 bases, J lost 3 bases, and 11 bases lay in between. This chain's CDR3 is CAWSETVYYGYTF. In nucleotides, the CDR3 is TGTGCCTGGAGCGAGACAGTTTACTATGGCTACACCTTC.

This chain uses TRBV18 with TRBJ2-1; tentatively, D is TRBD1 (5 bases). Trimming shortened V by 0 bases and J by 4 bases, and 16 bases separated the two germline ends. Germline V lookup: CDR1 KGHSH, CDR2 LQKENI. This CDR3 has 17 amino acids. CDR3 region: CASSPPVATAPYNEQFF. The CDR3 DNA reads TGTGCCAGCTCACCACCAGTTGCGACAGCCCCATACAATGAGCAGTTCTTC.

The rearrangement links TRBV4-2 to TRBJ1-3, with 7 bases matching TRBD1. This CDR3 spans 16 amino acids. Trimming at V came to 5 bases and at J to 3 bases, leaving 10 bases not matched to a gene. Germline V gene data show CDR1 as LGHNA and CDR2 as YNFKEQ. As DNA, the CDR3 is TGTGCCAGCAGCTCCGAACCGACAGGGAGTGGAAACACCATATATTTT. It codes for CASSSEPTGSGNTIYF.

This clone was recorded only once. The chain uses TRBV11-3 and TRBJ2-7; 11 bases map to TRBD1. Germline V gene lookup returns CDR1 SGHNT and CDR2 YENEEA. Losses at the gene ends were 4 bases for V and 6 bases for J; bases not matched to a gene: 2. CDR3 length: 13 residues. CDR3 in DNA: TGTGCCAGCAGCTCAGGGACAGGGGGCGAGCAGTACTTC. Protein sequence: CASSSGTGGEQYF.

The chain uses TRBV28 and TRBJ1-6; TRBD1 might be the D (5 bases). This CDR3 comprises 13 residues. CDR1 and CDR2 from the germline V gene are MDHEN and SYDVKM. V shed 7 bases and J shed 6 bases, with 10 bases lying between them. Here the CDR3 DNA reads TGTGCCAGCAACGGGGCTAGTAATTCACCCCTCCACTTT. Its translation: CASNGASNSPLHF. Based on the CDR3 plus reference TRBV28 and TRBJ1-6, the full variable domain is DVKVTQSSRYLVKRTGEKVFLECVQDMDHENMFWYRQDPGLGLRLIYFSYDVKMKEKGDIPEGYSVSREKKERFSLILESASTNQTSMYLCASNGASNSPLHFGNGTRLTVT.

This clone was counted only a few times. The CDR3 DNA reads TGTGCCAGCAGTTTATCTCTCCAGAGAATGGGGACCCAGTACTTC. It yields the protein CASSLSLQRMGTQYF. The V and J genes are TRBV27 and TRBJ2-5; no clear D gene. Trimming cost V 0 bases and J 7 bases, with 15 bases left between them. CDR1 and CDR2 (germline): MNHEY, SMNVEV (reference sequence). This CDR3 comprises 15 residues.